This note documents a single T cell receptor (beta chain) sequence. No antigen is known for it. Method: immunoSEQ multiplex PCR; TCRdb's copy keeps in-frame clones and lacks some. Among around 140,000 clones listed, 75% to 95% were seen once. The CDR3 contains 14 residues. The ends were cut back, 0 bases at V and 0 bases at J, with 2 bases in the middle. Germline loops: CDR1 LNHDA, CDR2 SQIVND (reference sequence). The data were obtained in a study of T cell responses to AZD1222 COVID-19 vaccine. Overall study findings and caveats: Spike-specific TCR repertoires showed rising breadth and depth after two AZD1222 doses. CD4 TCRs associated with vaccination spanned spike, dominating at 160-218 and 743-854. The sample set comprised mostly white British donors with more females, and clonal diversity was possibly underestimated. Every sample of the repertoires postdated the peak T cell response.

This chain connects TRBV19 to TRBJ2-2; no reliable D call. The TCR sequence derives from an adult who received the MenACWY meningococcal vaccine as a control. This specimen consisted of peripheral blood, obtained 28 days after the second dose of the MenACWY control vaccine. The CDR3 sequence: CASSIETNTGELFF. The CDR3 DNA reads as TGTGCCAGTAGTATAGAGACGAACACCGGGGAGCTGTTTTTT.